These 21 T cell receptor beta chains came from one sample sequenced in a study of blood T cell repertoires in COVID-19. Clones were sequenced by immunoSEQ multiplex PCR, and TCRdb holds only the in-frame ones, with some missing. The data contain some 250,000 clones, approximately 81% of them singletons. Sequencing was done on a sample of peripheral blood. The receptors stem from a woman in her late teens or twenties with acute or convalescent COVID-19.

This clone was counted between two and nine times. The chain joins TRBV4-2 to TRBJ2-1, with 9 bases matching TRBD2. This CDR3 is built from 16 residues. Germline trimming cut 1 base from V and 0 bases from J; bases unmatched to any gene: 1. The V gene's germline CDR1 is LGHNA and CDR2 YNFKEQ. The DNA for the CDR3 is TGTGCCAGCAGCCAAGGAGCGGGAGGCTCCTACAATGAGCAGTTCTTC. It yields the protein CASSQGAGGSYNEQFF.

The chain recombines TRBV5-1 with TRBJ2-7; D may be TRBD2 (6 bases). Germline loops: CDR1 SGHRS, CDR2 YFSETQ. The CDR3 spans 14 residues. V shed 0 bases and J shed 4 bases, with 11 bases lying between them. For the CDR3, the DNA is TGCGCCAGCAGCTTGGTCGGAGGGGTATACGAGCAGTACTTC. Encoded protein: CASSLVGGVYEQYF.

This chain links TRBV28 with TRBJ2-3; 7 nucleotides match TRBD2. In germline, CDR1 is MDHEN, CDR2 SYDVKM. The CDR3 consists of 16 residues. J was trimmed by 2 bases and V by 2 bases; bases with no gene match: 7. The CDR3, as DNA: TGTGCCAGCAGTTTAGCCTTCAGCGGGGTCACAGATACGCAGTATTTT. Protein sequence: CASSLAFSGVTDTQYF.

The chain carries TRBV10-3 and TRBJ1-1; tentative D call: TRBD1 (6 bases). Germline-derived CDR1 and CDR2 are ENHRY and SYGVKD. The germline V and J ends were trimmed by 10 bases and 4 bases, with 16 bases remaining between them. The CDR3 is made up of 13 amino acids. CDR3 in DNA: TGTGCCACATCCACAGGGCTGGCCACTGAAGCTTTCTTT. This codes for CATSTGLATEAFF.

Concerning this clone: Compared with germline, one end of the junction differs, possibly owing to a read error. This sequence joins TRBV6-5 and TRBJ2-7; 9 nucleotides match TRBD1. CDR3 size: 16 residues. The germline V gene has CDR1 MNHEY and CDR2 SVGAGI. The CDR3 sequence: CASSYSSPGTGYGQYF. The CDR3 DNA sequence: TGTGCCAGCAGTTACTCGAGTCCCGGGACAGGGTACGGGCAGTACTTC.

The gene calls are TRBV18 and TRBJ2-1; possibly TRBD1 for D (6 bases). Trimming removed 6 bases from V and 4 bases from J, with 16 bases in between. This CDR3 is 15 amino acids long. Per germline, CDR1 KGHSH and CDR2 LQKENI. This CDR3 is CASSPLQGSYNEQFF. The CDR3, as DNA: TGTGCCAGCTCCCCCTTACAGGGCAGTTACAATGAGCAGTTCTTC.

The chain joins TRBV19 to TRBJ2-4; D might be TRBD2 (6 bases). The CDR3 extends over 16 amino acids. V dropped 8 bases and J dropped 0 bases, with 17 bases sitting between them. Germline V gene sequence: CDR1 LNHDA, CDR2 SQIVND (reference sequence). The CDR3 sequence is CASRSGTRGAKNIQYF. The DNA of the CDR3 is TGTGCCAGTCGTAGTGGGACTCGGGGAGCCAAAAACATTCAGTACTTC.

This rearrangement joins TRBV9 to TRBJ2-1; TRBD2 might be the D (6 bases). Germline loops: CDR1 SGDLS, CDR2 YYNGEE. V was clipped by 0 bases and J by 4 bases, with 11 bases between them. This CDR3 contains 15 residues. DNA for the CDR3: TGTGCCAGCAGCGTAGATAGCGGCAAATACAATGAGCAGTTCTTC. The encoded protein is CASSVDSGKYNEQFF.

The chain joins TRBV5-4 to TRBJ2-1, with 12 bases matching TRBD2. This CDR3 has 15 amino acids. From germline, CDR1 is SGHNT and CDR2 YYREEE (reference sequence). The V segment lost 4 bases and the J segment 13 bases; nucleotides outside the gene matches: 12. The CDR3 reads CASSPPGLAGGEQFF. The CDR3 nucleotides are TGTGCCAGCAGCCCGCCCGGGCTAGCGGGAGGGGAACAGTTCTTC.

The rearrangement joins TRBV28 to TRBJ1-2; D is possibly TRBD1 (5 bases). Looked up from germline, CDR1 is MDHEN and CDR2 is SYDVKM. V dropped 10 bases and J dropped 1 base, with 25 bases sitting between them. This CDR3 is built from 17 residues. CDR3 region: CATLKGRVGSGNYGYTF. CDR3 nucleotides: TGTGCCACCTTAAAGGGCAGGGTTGGTAGTGGTAACTATGGCTACACCTTC.

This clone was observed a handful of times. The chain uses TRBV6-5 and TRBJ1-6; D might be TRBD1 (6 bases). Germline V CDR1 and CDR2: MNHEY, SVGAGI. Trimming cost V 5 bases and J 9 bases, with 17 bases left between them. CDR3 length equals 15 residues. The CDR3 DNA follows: TGTGCCAGCAGTAGAACAGAACAGGGTGCTTCACCCCTCCACTTT. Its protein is CASSRTEQGASPLHF.

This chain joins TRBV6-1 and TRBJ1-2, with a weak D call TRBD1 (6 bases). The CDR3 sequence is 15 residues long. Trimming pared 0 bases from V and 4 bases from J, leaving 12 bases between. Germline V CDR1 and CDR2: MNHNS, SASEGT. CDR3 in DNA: TGTGCCAGCAGTGAAGCCCCGACAGGCTCCTATGGCTACACCTTC. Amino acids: CASSEAPTGSYGYTF.

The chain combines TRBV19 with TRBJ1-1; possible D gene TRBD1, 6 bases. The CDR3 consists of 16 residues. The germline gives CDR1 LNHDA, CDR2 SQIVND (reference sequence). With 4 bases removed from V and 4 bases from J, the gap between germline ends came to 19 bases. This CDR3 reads CASSRVQGRRITEAFF. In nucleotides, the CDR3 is TGTGCCAGTAGTAGAGTGCAGGGGCGCAGGATCACTGAAGCTTTCTTT.

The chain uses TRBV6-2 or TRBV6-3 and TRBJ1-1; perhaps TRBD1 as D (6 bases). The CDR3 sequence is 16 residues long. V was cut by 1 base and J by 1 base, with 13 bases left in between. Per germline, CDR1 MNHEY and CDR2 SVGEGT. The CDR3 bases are TGTGCCAGCAGTTACTGGGTTTGGGGACAGAACACTGAAGCTTTCTTT. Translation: CASSYWVWGQNTEAFF.

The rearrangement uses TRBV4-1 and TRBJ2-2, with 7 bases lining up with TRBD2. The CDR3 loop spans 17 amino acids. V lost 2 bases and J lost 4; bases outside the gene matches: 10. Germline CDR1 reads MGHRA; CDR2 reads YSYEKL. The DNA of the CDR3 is TGCGCCAGCAGCCAAATGCATATCGGGGGGAGCACCGGGGAGCTGTTTTTT. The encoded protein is CASSQMHIGGSTGELFF.

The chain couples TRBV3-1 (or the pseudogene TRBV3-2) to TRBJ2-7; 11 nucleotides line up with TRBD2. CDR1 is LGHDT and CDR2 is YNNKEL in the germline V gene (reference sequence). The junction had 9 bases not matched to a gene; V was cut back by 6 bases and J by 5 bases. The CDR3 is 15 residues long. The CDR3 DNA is TGTGCCAGCAGTATTAGCGGGAGGGCCGTCAACGAGCAGTACTTC. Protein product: CASSISGRAVNEQYF.

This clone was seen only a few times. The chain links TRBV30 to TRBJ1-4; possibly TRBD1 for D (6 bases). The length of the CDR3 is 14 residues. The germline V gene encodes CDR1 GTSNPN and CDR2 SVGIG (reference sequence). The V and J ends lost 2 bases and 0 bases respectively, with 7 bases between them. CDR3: CAWSKGATNEKLFF. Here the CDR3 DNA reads TGTGCCTGGAGTAAGGGGGCAACTAATGAAAAACTGTTTTTT.

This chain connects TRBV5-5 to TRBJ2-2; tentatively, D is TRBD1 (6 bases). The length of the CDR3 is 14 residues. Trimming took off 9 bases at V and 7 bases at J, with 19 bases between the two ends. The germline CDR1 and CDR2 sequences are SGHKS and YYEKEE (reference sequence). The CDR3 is CATKDQGLGGELFF. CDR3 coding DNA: TGTGCCACCAAGGACCAGGGGCTTGGCGGGGAGCTGTTTTTT.

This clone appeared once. The CDR3, as DNA: TGTGCCACCAGTGATTTGAAGAGGCCAGGGAGGGATGAGCAGTTCTTC. It translates to CATSDLKRPGRDEQFF. The chain carries TRBV24-1 and TRBJ2-1; 7 bases map to TRBD2. In germline, CDR1 is KGHDR, CDR2 SFDVKD. V trimming: 0 bases; J trimming: 8 bases; junction bases outside the gene matches: 9. The CDR3 has 16 residues.

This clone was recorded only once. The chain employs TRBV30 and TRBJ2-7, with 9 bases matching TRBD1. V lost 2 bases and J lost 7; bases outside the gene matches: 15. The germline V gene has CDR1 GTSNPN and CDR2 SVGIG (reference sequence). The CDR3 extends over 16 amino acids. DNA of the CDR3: TGTGCCTGGAGTAAACACCCGGGACAGGGTATCGGTGAGCAGTACTTC. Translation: CAWSKHPGQGIGEQYF. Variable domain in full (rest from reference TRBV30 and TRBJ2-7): SQTIHQWPATLVQPVGSPLSLECTVEGTSNPNLYWYRQAAGRGLQLLFYSVGIGQISSEVPQNLSASRPQDRQFILSSKKLLLSDSGFYLCAWSKHPGQGIGEQYFGPGTRLTVT.

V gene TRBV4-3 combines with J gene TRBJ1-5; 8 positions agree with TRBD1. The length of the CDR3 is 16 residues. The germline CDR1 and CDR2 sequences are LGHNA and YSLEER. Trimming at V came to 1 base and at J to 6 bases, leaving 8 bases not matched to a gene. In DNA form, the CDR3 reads TGCGCCAGCAGCCAAGGCAGGACAGGGATCGTTCAGCCCCAGCATTTT. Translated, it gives CASSQGRTGIVQPQHF.